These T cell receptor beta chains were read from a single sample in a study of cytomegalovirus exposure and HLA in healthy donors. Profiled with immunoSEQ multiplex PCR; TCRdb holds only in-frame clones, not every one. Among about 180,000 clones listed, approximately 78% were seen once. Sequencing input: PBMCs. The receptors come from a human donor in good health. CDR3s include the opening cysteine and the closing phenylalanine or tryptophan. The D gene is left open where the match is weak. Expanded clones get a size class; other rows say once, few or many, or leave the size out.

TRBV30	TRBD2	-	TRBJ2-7	CAWSGGDQRVKQYF	TGTGCCTGGAGCGGGGGGGACCAACGGGTCAAGCAGTACTTC
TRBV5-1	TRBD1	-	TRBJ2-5	CASSEGQGAGETQYF	TGCGCCAGCAGCGAGGGACAGGGGGCTGGGGAGACCCAGTACTTC
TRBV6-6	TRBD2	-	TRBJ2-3	CASRLRDYRAGYF	TGTGCCAGCAGGCTAAGGGACTACCGGGCGGGGTATTTT
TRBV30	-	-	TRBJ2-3	CAWSPRDSADRRDTQYF	TGTGCCTGGAGCCCCCGGGACTCCGCGGATCGGAGAGATACGCAGTATTTT
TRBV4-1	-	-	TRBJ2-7	CASSQVVAGYEQYF	TGCGCCAGCAGCCAAGTCGTGGCAGGCTACGAGCAGTACTTC
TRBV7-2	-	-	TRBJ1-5	CASSSPGAGQPQHF	TGTGCCAGCAGCTCCCCAGGGGCCGGGCAGCCCCAGCATTTT
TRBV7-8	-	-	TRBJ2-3	CASSPLWGDNTDTQYF	TGTGCCAGCAGCCCGCTCTGGGGAGACAACACAGATACGCAGTATTTT
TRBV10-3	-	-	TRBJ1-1	CAIRPQGGGTEAFF	TGTGCCATCAGACCACAGGGAGGGGGCACTGAAGCTTTCTTT
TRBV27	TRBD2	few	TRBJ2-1	CASSLGTSGRKQFF	TGTGCCAGCAGTTTAGGTACTAGCGGCCGAAAGCAGTTCTTC
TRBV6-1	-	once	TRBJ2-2	CASRGGTVTGELFF	TGTGCCAGCAGAGGGGGGACAGTTACCGGGGAGCTGTTTTTT
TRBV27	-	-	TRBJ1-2	CASSLQGGYGYTF	TGTGCCAGCAGTTTACAGGGTGGATATGGCTACACCTTC
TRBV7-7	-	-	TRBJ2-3	CASSVGTAGDTQYF	TGTGCTAGCAGCGTCGGGACAGCGGGAGATACGCAGTATTTT
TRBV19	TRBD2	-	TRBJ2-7	CASGASGPYEQYF	TGTGCCAGTGGGGCTAGCGGACCATACGAGCAGTACTTC
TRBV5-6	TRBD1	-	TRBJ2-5	CASSLPLTGEETQYF	TGTGCCAGCAGCTTGCCACTGACAGGGGAAGAGACCCAGTACTTC
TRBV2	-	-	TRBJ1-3	CASSGRISGNTIYF	TGTGCCAGCAGCGGGAGGATCTCTGGAAACACCATATATTTT
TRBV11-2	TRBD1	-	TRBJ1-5	CASNTGGNQPQHF	TGTGCCAGCAATACAGGGGGCAATCAGCCCCAGCATTTT
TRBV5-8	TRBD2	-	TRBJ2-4	CASGGRGIQYF	TGTGCCTCGGGAGGTAGAGGCATTCAGTACTTC
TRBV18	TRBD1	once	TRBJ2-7	CASSPRQGVGEQYF	TGTGCCAGCTCACCCCGACAGGGCGTAGGCGAGCAGTACTTC
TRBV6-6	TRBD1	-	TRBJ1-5	CASSYRDRVNQPQHF	TGTGCCAGCAGTTACCGGGACAGGGTTAATCAGCCCCAGCATTTT
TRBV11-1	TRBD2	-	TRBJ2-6	CASSLGGRGVGANVLTF	TGTGCCAGCAGCTTAGGGGGCCGGGGGGTTGGGGCCAACGTCCTGACTTTC
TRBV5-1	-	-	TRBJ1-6	CASSLAPGASPLHF	TGCGCCAGCAGCTTGGCTCCAGGTGCTTCACCCCTCCACTTT
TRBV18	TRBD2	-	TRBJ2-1	CASSPAGEEQFF	TGTGCCAGCTCACCCGCGGGGGAGGAGCAGTTCTTC
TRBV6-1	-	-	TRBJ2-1	CASSESVIRNEQFF	TGTGCCAGCAGTGAATCAGTTATCCGCAATGAGCAGTTCTTC
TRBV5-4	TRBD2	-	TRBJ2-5	CASSSGTSQETQYF	TGTGCCAGCAGCTCCGGGACTAGCCAAGAGACCCAGTACTTC
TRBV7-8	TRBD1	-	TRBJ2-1	CASSLEGTAWANEQFF	TGTGCCAGCAGCTTAGAGGGGACAGCCTGGGCCAATGAGCAGTTCTTC
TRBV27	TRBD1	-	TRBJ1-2	CASFTQGAGGYTF	TGTGCCAGCTTTACCCAGGGGGCTGGAGGCTACACCTTC
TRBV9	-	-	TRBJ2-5	CASSDGGSGETQYF	TGTGCCAGCAGCGATGGAGGTAGTGGAGAGACCCAGTACTTC
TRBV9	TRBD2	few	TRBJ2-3	CASSVGLAGGPDTQYF	TGTGCCAGCAGCGTAGGCCTAGCGGGGGGCCCAGATACGCAGTATTTT
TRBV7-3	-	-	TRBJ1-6	CASSLTAGLNSPLHF	TGTGCCAGCAGCTTAACGGCCGGGTTGAATTCACCCCTCCACTTT
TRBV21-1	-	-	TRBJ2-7	CASSKELGSSYEQYF	TGTGCCAGCAGCAAAGAGCTGGGGAGCTCCTACGAGCAGTACTTC
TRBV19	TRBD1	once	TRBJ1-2	CASSPDRDYGYTF	TGTGCCAGTAGTCCAGACAGGGACTATGGCTACACCTTC
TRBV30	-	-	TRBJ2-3	CAWSEGSGTDTQYF	TGTGCCTGGAGTGAAGGTAGCGGCACAGATACGCAGTATTTT
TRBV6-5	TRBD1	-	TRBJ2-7	CASSRTGDSYEQYF	TGTGCCAGCAGCAGGACAGGGGACAGCTACGAGCAGTACTTC
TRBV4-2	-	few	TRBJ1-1	CASSPSAGNMNTEAFF	TGTGCCAGCAGCCCTTCCGCTGGTAACATGAACACTGAAGCTTTCTTT
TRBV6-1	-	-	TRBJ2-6	CASSYGANVLTF	TGTGCCAGCAGTTATGGGGCCAACGTCCTGACTTTC
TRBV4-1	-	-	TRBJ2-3	CASSLLPPASGGSTDTQYF	TGCGCCAGCAGCCTCTTACCTCCCGCCTCGGGCGGGAGCACAGATACGCAGTATTTT
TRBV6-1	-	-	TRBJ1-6	CASSVRAWDNSPLHF	TGTGCCAGCAGTGTCAGGGCATGGGATAATTCACCCCTCCACTTT
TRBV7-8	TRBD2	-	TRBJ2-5	CASSLREGSEETQYF	TGTGCCAGCAGCTTAAGGGAGGGGAGCGAAGAGACCCAGTACTTC
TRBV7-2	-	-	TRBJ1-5	CASSLEGTGGNQPQHF	TGTGCCAGCAGCTTAGAGGGGACTGGTGGTAATCAGCCCCAGCATTTT
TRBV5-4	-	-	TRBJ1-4	CATSVGSSNEKLFF	TGTGCCACCTCCGTTGGCTCCTCTAATGAAAAACTGTTTTTT
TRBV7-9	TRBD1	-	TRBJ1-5	CASSRGQGTGGNQPQHF	TGTGCCAGCAGCCGGGGACAGGGGACGGGGGGCAATCAGCCCCAGCATTTT
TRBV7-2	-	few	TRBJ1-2	CASSLETVYGYTF	TGTGCCAGCAGCTTAGAAACAGTCTATGGCTACACCTTC
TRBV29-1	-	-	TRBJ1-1	CSVEAGVGTEAFF	TGCAGCGTTGAAGCAGGGGTAGGTACTGAAGCTTTCTTT